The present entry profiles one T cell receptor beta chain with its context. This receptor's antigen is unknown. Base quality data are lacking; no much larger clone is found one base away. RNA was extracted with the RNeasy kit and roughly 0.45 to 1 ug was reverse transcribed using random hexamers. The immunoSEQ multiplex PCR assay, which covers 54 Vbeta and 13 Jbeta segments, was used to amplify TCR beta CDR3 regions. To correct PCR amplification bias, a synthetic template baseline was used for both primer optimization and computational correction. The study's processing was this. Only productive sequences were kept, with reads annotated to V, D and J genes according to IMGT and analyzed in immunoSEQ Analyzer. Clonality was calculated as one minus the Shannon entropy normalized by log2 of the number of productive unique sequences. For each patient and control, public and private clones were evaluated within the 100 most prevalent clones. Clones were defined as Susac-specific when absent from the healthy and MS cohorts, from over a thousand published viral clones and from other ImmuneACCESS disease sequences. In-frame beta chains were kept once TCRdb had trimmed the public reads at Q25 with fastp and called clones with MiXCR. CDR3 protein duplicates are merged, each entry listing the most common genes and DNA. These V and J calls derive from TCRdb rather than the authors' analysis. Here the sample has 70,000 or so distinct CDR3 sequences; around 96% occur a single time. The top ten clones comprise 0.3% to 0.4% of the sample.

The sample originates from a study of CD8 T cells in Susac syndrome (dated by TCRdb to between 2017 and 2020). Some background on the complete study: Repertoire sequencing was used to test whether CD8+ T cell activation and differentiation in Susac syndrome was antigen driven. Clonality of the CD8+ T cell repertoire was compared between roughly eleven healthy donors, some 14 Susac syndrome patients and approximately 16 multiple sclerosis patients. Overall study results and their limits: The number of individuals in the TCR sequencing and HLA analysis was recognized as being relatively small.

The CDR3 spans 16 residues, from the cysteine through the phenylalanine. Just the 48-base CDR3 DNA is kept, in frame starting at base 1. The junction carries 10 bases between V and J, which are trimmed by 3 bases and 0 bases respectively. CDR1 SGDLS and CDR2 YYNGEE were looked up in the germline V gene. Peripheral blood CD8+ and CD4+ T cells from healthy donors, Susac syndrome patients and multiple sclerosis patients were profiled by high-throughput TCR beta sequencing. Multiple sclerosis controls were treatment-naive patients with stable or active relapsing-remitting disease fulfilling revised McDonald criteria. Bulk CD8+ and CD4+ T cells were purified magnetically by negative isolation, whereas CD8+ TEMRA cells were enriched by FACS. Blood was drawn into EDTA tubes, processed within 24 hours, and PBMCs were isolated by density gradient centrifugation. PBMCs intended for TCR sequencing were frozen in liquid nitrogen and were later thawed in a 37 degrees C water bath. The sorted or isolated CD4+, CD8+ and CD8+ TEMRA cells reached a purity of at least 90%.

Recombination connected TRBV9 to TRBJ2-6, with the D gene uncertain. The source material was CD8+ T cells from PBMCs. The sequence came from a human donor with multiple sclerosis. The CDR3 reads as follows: CASSASPDSGANVLTF. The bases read TGTGCCAGCAGCGCGTCTCCTGACTCTGGGGCCAACGTCCTGACTTTC.